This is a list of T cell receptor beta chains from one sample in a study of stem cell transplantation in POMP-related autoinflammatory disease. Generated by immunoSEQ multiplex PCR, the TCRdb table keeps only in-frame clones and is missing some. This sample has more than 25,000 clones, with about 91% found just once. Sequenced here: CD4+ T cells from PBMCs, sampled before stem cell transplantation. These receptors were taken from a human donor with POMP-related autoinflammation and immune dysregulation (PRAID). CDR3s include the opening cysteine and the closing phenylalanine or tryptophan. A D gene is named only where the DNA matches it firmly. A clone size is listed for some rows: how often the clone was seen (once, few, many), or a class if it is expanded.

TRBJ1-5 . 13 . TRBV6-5 CASNKRGQQPQHF TGTGCCAGCAATAAAAGGGGCCAACAGCCCCAGCATTTT
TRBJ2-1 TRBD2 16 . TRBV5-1 CASSLVASGSGDEQFF TGCGCCAGCAGCTTGGTAGCTAGCGGGAGTGGGGATGAGCAGTTCTTC
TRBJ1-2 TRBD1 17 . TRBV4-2 CASSQELGQGGHYGYTF TGTGCCAGCAGCCAAGAGCTGGGACAGGGAGGGCACTATGGCTACACCTTC
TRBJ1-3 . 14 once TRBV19 CASSIRDGGNTIYF TGTGCCAGTAGTATCCGGGATGGTGGAAACACCATATATTTT
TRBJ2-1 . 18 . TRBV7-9 CASSPFWGGTAAHDEQFF TGTGCCAGCAGCCCTTTCTGGGGTGGGACCGCGGCTCACGATGAGCAGTTCTTC
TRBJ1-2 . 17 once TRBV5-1 CASSLAGSRAANYGYTF TGCGCCAGCAGCTTGGCCGGTTCCAGGGCAGCTAACTATGGCTACACCTTC
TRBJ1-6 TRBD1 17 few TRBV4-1 CASSQGFRDRYNSPLHF TGCGCCAGCAGCCAAGGGTTTCGGGACAGGTATAATTCACCCCTCCACTTT
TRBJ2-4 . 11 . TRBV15 CATSSHNIQYF TGTGCCACCAGCAGTCATAACATTCAGTACTTC
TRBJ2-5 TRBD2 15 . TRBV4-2 CASSRILAGEGTQYF TGTGCCAGCAGCCGGATACTAGCGGGAGAGGGGACCCAGTACTTC
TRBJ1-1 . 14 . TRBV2 CASSVVDMNTEAFF TGTGCCAGCAGTGTGGTCGACATGAACACTGAAGCTTTCTTT
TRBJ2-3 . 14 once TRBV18 CASSPGKSTDTQYF TGTGCCAGCTCACCTGGGAAAAGCACAGATACGCAGTATTTT
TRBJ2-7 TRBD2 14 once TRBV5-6 CASSPGLPHYEQYF TGTGCCAGCAGCCCGGGACTACCTCACTACGAGCAGTACTTC
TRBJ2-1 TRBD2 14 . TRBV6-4 CASSVELAGSEQFF TGTGCCAGCAGTGTCGAACTAGCGGGATCTGAGCAGTTCTTC
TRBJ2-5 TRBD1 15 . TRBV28 CASKRYRGLRETQYF TGTGCCAGCAAACGTTACAGGGGGCTACGGGAGACCCAGTACTTC
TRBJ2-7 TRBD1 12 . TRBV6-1 CASSANRGEQYF TGTGCCAGCAGTGCTAACAGGGGCGAGCAGTACTTC
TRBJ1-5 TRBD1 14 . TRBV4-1 CASSHRTGEQPQHF TGCGCCAGCAGCCATAGGACAGGGGAACAGCCCCAGCATTTT
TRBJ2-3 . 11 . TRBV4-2 CASSQPDTQYF TGTGCCAGCAGCCAACCCGATACGCAGTATTTT
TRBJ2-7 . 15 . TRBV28 CASSFVEGRRYEQYF TGTGCCAGCAGTTTTGTAGAAGGTAGACGCTACGAGCAGTACTTC
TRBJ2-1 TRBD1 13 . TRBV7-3 CASSLDRGREQFF TGTGCCAGCAGCTTAGACAGGGGGCGTGAGCAGTTCTTC
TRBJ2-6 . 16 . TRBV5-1 CASGSTAGSGANVLTF TGCGCCAGCGGCTCAACCGCCGGCTCTGGGGCCAACGTCCTGACTTTC
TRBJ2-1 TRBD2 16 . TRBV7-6 CASSLARGGRTEGQFF TGTGCCAGCAGCTTAGCGCGGGGCGGGAGAACCGAAGGGCAGTTCTTC
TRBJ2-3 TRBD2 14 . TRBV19 CASGRRGGGDTQYF TGTGCCAGTGGAAGGCGGGGGGGCGGGGATACGCAGTATTTT
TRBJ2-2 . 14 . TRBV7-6 CASSQEGSSGELFF TGTGCCAGCAGCCAGGAGGGTTCCTCCGGGGAGCTGTTTTTT
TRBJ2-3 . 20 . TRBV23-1 CASSPSPGAWRGPGTDTQYF TGCGCCAGCAGTCCATCCCCGGGGGCGTGGAGGGGCCCCGGCACAGATACGCAGTATTTT
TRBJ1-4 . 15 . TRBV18 CASSPTRYYNEKLFF TGTGCCAGCTCACCTACACGGTATTATAATGAAAAACTGTTTTTT
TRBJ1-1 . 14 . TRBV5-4 CASSLGGVEAEAFF TGTGCCAGCAGCTTGGGGGGGGTGGAGGCTGAAGCTTTCTTT
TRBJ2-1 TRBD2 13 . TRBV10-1 CASSESGRDEQFF TGCGCCAGCAGTGAGTCGGGGAGGGATGAGCAGTTCTTC
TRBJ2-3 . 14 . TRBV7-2 CASSPRQSTDTQYF TGTGCCAGCAGCCCCCGACAGAGCACAGATACGCAGTATTTT
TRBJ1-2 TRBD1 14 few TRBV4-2 CASSQAGTVYGYTF TGTGCCAGCAGCCAAGCCGGGACAGTCTATGGCTACACCTTC
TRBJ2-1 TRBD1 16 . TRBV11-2 CASSLRQDRGLNEQFF TGTGCCAGCAGCTTAAGGCAGGACAGGGGGCTAAATGAGCAGTTCTTC
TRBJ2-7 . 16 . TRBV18 CASSVQVGSTPYEQYF TGTGCCAGCTCAGTCCAAGTGGGTTCCACCCCCTACGAGCAGTACTTC
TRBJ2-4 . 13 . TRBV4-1 CASSQGTRNIQYF TGCGCCAGCAGCCAAGGGACTCGGAACATTCAGTACTTC
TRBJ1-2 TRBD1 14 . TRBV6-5 CASRSGGVNYGYTF TGTGCCAGCAGGTCAGGGGGTGTTAACTATGGCTACACCTTC
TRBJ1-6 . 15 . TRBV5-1 CASSFGTHYNSPLHF TGCGCCAGCAGCTTCGGAACTCACTATAATTCACCCCTCCACTTT
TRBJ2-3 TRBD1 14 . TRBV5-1 CASSFRQGTNTQYF TGCGCCAGCAGCTTCAGACAGGGGACGAATACGCAGTATTTT
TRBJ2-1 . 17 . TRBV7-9 CASSLLDLATSYNEQFF TGTGCCAGCAGCCTCCTCGATCTAGCGACTTCCTACAATGAGCAGTTCTTC
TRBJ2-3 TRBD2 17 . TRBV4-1 CASSQDRLAGDSDTQYF TGCGCCAGCAGCCAAGATCGACTAGCGGGTGACTCAGATACGCAGTATTTT
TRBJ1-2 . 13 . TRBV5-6 CASSLTGRYGYTF TGTGCCAGCAGCTTGACAGGGAGGTATGGCTACACCTTC
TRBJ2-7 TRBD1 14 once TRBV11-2 CASSLVSGGYEQYF TGTGCCAGCAGCTTAGTTTCAGGGGGCTACGAGCAGTACTTC
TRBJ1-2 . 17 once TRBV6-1 CASSAPRRAGEFYGYTF TGTGCCAGCAGTGCCCCCCGAAGGGCAGGGGAATTCTATGGCTACACCTTC
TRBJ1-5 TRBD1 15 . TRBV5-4 CASSQERTGDQPQHF TGTGCCAGCAGCCAAGAAAGGACAGGGGATCAGCCCCAGCATTTT
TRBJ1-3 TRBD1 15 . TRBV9 CASSTLGTVGNTIYF TGTGCCAGCAGCACACTTGGGACAGTAGGAAACACCATATATTTT
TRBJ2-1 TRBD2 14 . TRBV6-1 CASSELRGDNEQFF TGTGCCAGCAGTGAGTTGCGGGGGGACAATGAGCAGTTCTTC
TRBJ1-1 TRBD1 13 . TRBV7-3 CASRQGRNTEAFF TGTGCCAGCAGACAGGGGCGCAACACTGAAGCTTTCTTT
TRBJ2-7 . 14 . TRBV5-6 CASSLDPSSYEQYF TGTGCCAGCAGCTTGGACCCTAGCTCCTACGAGCAGTACTTC
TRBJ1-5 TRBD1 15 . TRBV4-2 CASSFDRGQNQPQHF TGTGCCAGCAGCTTCGACAGGGGACAAAATCAGCCCCAGCATTTT
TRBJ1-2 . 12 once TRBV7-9 CASSLVPGPKTF TGTGCCAGCAGCTTAGTTCCAGGGCCAAAGACCTTC
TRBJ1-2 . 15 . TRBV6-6 CASSPVRGRTYGYTF TGTGCCAGCAGCCCAGTGAGGGGCCGAACGTATGGCTACACCTTC
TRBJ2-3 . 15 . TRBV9 CASSGRASGTDTQYF TGTGCCAGCAGCGGGAGGGCGTCTGGGACAGATACGCAGTATTTT